Below, 32 T cell receptor beta chains from the same sample are listed, as sequenced in a study of vaccination and CD4 T cells after COVID-19. Their antigens are not known. Sample treatment: approximately 9-day PBMC culture with coronavirus spike peptide pools or control peptides (ViraFEST assay). Cultured CD4+ T cell DNA was sequenced using the Oncomine TCR Beta short-read assay. Using its own MiXCR run on the PCR reads, TCRdb lists one record per CDR3 protein. The sample lists 20,000 or so distinct CDR3 sequences; 55% were seen once. Sequencing was performed on CD4+ T cells from blood, cultured in vitro. All receptors come from a human donor who had recovered from COVID-19.

By proportion, this clonotype is medium-sized. This chain joins TRBV11-1 and TRBJ2-3; tentative D call: TRBD2 (6 bases). Between the trimmed V and J ends, which lost 3 bases and 1 base, there was a span of 8 bases. The CDR3 spans 14 residues. Germline CDR1 reads SGHAT; CDR2 reads FQDESV (reference sequence). CDR3 bases: TGTGCCAGCAGCTTTGGAGGGGGCACAGATACGCAGTATTTT. This gives the protein CASSFGGGTDTQYF.

The chain links TRBV6-5 to TRBJ1-2; D remains ambiguous. This CDR3 has 15 residues. V lost 3 bases and J lost 2, with 13 bases in between. The germline gives CDR1 MNHEY, CDR2 SVGAGI. The CDR3 nucleotides read TGTGCCAGCAGTTATGGATTCCAACCCAACTATGGCTACACCTTC. Protein sequence: CASSYGFQPNYGYTF.

The rearrangement uses TRBV7-2 and TRBJ2-3; D unclear. The CDR3 runs 15 residues. Germline V gene lookup returns CDR1 SGHTA and CDR2 FQGNSA. Trimming left V 4 bases short and J 3 bases short, with 14 bases between. The DNA for the CDR3 is TGTGCCAGCAGCTCCACTCGGCCCCGAACAGATACGCAGTATTTT. Translating gives CASSSTRPRTDTQYF.

This clonotype was counted between two and nine times. The genes are TRBV10-3 and TRBJ1-5; D is unresolved. The CDR3 is made up of 16 amino acids. The germline V gene has CDR1 ENHRY and CDR2 SYGVKD. V shed 3 bases and J shed 1 base, with 13 bases lying between them. In nucleotides, the CDR3 is TGTGCCATCAGTGAAATCTCCGTGGGGAGCAATCAGCCCCAGCATTTT. Translation gives CAISEISVGSNQPQHF.

The V gene is TRBV5-1, the J gene TRBJ1-4; the D is unclear. The CDR3 spans 15 residues. Per germline, CDR1 SGHRS and CDR2 YFSETQ. The V gene lost 0 bases and the J gene lost 0 bases, with 6 bases spanning the gap. This CDR3 is CASSLDRATNEKLFF. The CDR3 DNA is TGCGCCAGCAGCTTGGACAGAGCAACTAATGAAAAACTGTTTTTT.

This clonotype turned up a few times. This chain links TRBV30 with TRBJ2-2; D is unclear. Germline V gives CDR1 GTSNPN, CDR2 SVGIG (reference sequence). The V gene lost 0 bases and the J gene lost 7 bases, with 6 bases spanning the gap. This CDR3 is built from 12 residues. The CDR3: CAWSVGFGELFF. The CDR3, as DNA: TGTGCCTGGAGTGTAGGTTTCGGGGAGCTGTTTTTT.

This clonotype was seen more than once but under ten times. CDR3 loop: CASKLQGNSNQPQHF. For the CDR3, the DNA is TGTGCCAGCAAACTCCAGGGGAATAGCAATCAGCCCCAGCATTTT. The chain combines TRBV6-1 with TRBJ1-5; TRBD1 might be the D (6 bases). The CDR3 loop spans 15 amino acids. Trimming pared 7 bases from V and 0 bases from J, leaving 13 bases between. Germline CDR1 and CDR2: MNHNS and SASEGT.

This sequence joins TRBV28 and TRBJ1-2; TRBD1 matches 7 bases. The V gene end was trimmed by 3 bases and the J gene end by 3 bases; junction bases not matched to a gene: 4. The germline CDR1 and CDR2 sequences are MDHEN and SYDVKM. The CDR3 contains 14 residues. Here the CDR3 reads CASSFGTEDYGYTF. The CDR3 bases are TGTGCCAGCAGTTTTGGGACAGAAGACTATGGCTACACCTTC.

This chain links TRBV6-5 with TRBJ2-7; TRBD2 agrees at 14 bases. This CDR3 is built from 16 residues. Per the germline V gene, CDR1 is MNHEY and CDR2 is SVGAGI. Losses at the gene ends were 4 bases for V and 2 bases for J; bases not matched to a gene: 4. The CDR3 reads CASSSGLAGVPYEQYF. The CDR3 nucleotides read TGTGCCAGCAGTTCGGGACTAGCGGGAGTGCCCTACGAGCAGTACTTC.

The chain links TRBV20-1 to TRBJ2-2; D gene unclear. V was pared by 2 bases and J by 0 bases, with 4 bases between. The CDR3 has 13 residues. Germline V CDR1 and CDR2: DFQATT, SNEGSKA (reference sequence). CDR3 sequence: CSARSPNTGELFF. The CDR3 DNA reads TGCAGTGCTAGATCGCCGAACACCGGGGAGCTGTTTTTT.

The rearrangement links TRBV5-1 to TRBJ1-2; D remains unclear. Trimming took 0 bases from V and 3 from J, leaving 9 bases between them. Germline CDR1 SGHRS, CDR2 YFSETQ. This CDR3 has 14 residues. The CDR3 protein is CASSLDRQDYGYTF. The CDR3 bases are TGCGCCAGCAGCTTGGATCGGCAGGACTATGGCTACACCTTC.

This clonotype has only a few counts. The chain uses TRBV2 and TRBJ2-2, with D possibly TRBD2 on 6 matching bases. The ends were cut back, 5 bases at V and 9 bases at J, with 13 bases in the middle. The CDR3 spans 13 residues. Germline V CDR1 and CDR2: SNHLY, FYNNEI. CDR3 loop: CASSRGGARELFF. CDR3 coding DNA: TGTGCCAGCAGTCGTGGAGGGGCCAGGGAGCTGTTTTTT.

This clonotype has a handful of counts. V is TRBV7-9 and J is TRBJ1-6; 7 nucleotides line up with TRBD1. Germline CDR1 SEHNR, CDR2 FQNEAQ (reference sequence). Trimming took 5 bases from V and 10 from J; bases not matched to a gene: 8. There are 14 residues in the CDR3. The CDR3 is CASSPGQNLSPLHF. The CDR3 DNA reads as TGTGCCAGCAGCCCGGGACAGAACCTCTCACCCCTCCACTTT.

This chain's CDR3 is CASSLAVTGNEQYF. The CDR3 nucleotides read TGTGCCAGCAGCTTAGCTGTGACAGGGAACGAGCAGTACTTC. The chain combines TRBV11-2 with TRBJ2-7; the match to TRBD1 covers 7 bases. From germline, CDR1 is SGHAT and CDR2 FQNNGV. Unmatched junction bases numbered 5, after V lost 1 base and J lost 5 bases. CDR3 length: 14 residues.

This clonotype was recorded once. The chain is built from TRBV7-9 and TRBJ1-1; D might be TRBD1 (5 bases). V lost 2 bases to trimming and J lost 3 bases, with 13 bases between them. The CDR3 is 15 residues long. Germline V gives CDR1 SEHNR, CDR2 FQNEAQ (reference sequence). The CDR3 spells CASSLQGVEDTEAFF. The CDR3 DNA reads as TGTGCCAGCAGCTTACAAGGGGTTGAGGACACTGAAGCTTTCTTT.

V is TRBV7-8 and J is TRBJ1-1; D not resolved. This CDR3 is 14 amino acids long. The germline gives CDR1 SGHVS, CDR2 FQNEAQ. V lost 2 bases to trimming and J lost 1 base, with 8 bases between them. CDR3 sequence (DNA): TGTGCCAGCAGCTTACTAGCAGGGAACACTGAAGCTTTCTTT. Amino acid sequence: CASSLLAGNTEAFF.

CDR3 in amino acids: CASSRPGAGQYF. The CDR3 DNA follows: TGTGCCAGCAGCCGCCCAGGGGCCGGGCAGTACTTC. The V and J genes are TRBV7-9 and TRBJ2-7; the D gene is possibly TRBD1 (6 bases). The V gene's germline CDR1 is SEHNR and CDR2 FQNEAQ (reference sequence). This CDR3 has 12 residues. V was trimmed by 5 bases and J by 9 bases, leaving 14 bases between them. Supplemented by reference TRBV7-9 and TRBJ2-7, the full variable domain reads DTGVSQNPRHKITKRGQNVTFRCDPISEHNRLYWYRQTLGQGPEFLTYFQNEAQLEKSRLLSDRFSAERPKGSFSTLEIQRTEQGDSAMYLCASSRPGAGQYFGPGTRLTVT.

This sequence joins TRBV10-1 and TRBJ2-2; TRBD2 agrees at 9 bases. The junction had 5 bases not matched to a gene; V was cut back by 5 bases and J by 4 bases. Germline V gene data show CDR1 as WNHNN and CDR2 as SYGVQD (reference sequence). This CDR3 is built from 15 residues. The CDR3 DNA is TGCGCCAGCAGTAATAGCGGGAGAGGCACCGGGGAGCTGTTTTTT. This gives the protein CASSNSGRGTGELFF.

The chain recombines TRBV28 with TRBJ2-2, with D hard to call. The CDR3 runs 13 residues. The V end was cut by 7 bases, the J end by 0 bases, with 6 bases between. Germline lookup yields CDR1 MDHEN and CDR2 SYDVKM. CDR3 sequence: CASMTSNTGELFF. In nucleotides, the CDR3 is TGTGCCAGCATGACTTCGAACACCGGGGAGCTGTTTTTT.

This chain connects TRBV5-4 to TRBJ1-2; D possibly corresponds to TRBD1 (5 bases). Trimming cost V 2 bases and J 2 bases, with 13 bases left between them. CDR3 length: 15 residues. Per the germline V gene, CDR1 is SGHNT and CDR2 is YYREEE (reference sequence). CDR3 nucleotide sequence: TGTGCCAGCAGCTTAGGAACGGGGGGGAACTATGGCTACACCTTC. Translating gives CASSLGTGGNYGYTF.

The table lists this clonotype with a few counts. The chain recombines TRBV2 with TRBJ1-5; D is possibly TRBD1 (5 bases). Trimming removed 6 bases at V and 1 base at J, with 16 bases between. The CDR3 length is 16 residues. Germline CDR1 and CDR2: SNHLY and FYNNEI. The CDR3 DNA is TGTGCCAGCAGCCTTCAGGGTCTCGGAAGCAATCAGCCCCAGCATTTT. It encodes CASSLQGLGSNQPQHF.

This clonotype was seen once. The chain carries TRBV20-1 and TRBJ1-1, with TRBD1 identical over 9 bases. The length of the CDR3 is 15 residues. The trim removed 6 bases at V and 3 bases at J, leaving 11 bases unmatched. The germline V gene has CDR1 DFQATT and CDR2 SNEGSKA (reference sequence). The CDR3 sequence: CSAPNVGQGYTEAFF. The CDR3 coding sequence is TGCAGTGCCCCCAACGTGGGACAGGGTTACACTGAAGCTTTCTTT.

This clonotype is large (0.1 to 1%). V and J are TRBV6-2 or TRBV6-3 and TRBJ1-1; D is uncertain. The CDR3 is 14 residues long. Germline V gene lookup returns CDR1 MNHEY and CDR2 SVGEGT. Trimming stripped 5 bases from V and 6 bases from J, with 16 bases between. This chain's CDR3 is CASSRDGPGAEAFF. In nucleotides, the CDR3 is TGTGCCAGCAGTCGAGACGGCCCCGGAGCTGAAGCTTTCTTT.

The chain has TRBV20-1 and TRBJ2-3; 7 bases match TRBD2. The CDR3 length is 13 residues. The V and J ends lost 7 bases and 2 bases, in that order; junction bases with no gene match: 6. Germline V gene data show CDR1 as DFQATT and CDR2 as SNEGSKA (reference sequence). CDR3 DNA sequence: TGCAGTGGGGTAGCGGGTTACACAGATACGCAGTATTTT. It specifies CSGVAGYTDTQYF.

This clonotype was seen a single time. The chain recombines TRBV30 with TRBJ1-5, with 7 nucleotides matching TRBD1. Per the germline V gene, CDR1 is GTSNPN and CDR2 is SVGIG (reference sequence). The CDR3 contains 13 residues. V was clipped by 1 base and J by 7 bases; unmatched bases: 4. CDR3 region: CAWSGQGDQPQHF. CDR3 coding DNA: TGTGCCTGGAGTGGACAGGGAGACCAGCCCCAGCATTTT.

The chain uses TRBV5-2 and TRBJ2-2; the tabulated D call, TRBD2, remains unverified against the DNA. TRBV5-2 is assigned pseudogene status. The CDR3 is 15 residues long. The CDR3 loop reads CASSQGGRGDGELFF. The CDR3 DNA is TGCGCCAGCAGCCAAGGTGGGAGGGGGGACGGGGAGCTGTTTTTT.

This clonotype was observed a handful of times. This rearrangement joins TRBV5-4 to TRBJ1-1; the D is unclear. Trimming pared 4 bases from V and 0 bases from J, leaving 7 bases between. The germline V gene encodes CDR1 SGHNT and CDR2 YYREEE (reference sequence). The CDR3 spans 13 residues. Written as DNA, the CDR3 is TGTGCCAGCAGCCAGACGGTGAACACTGAAGCTTTCTTT. It yields the protein CASSQTVNTEAFF.

The chain has TRBV5-8 and TRBJ2-1; 8 bases map to TRBD2. The ends lost 6 bases at V and 0 bases at J; junction bases unmatched: 2. CDR3 size: 14 residues. Germline-derived CDR1 and CDR2 are SGHTS and YDEGEE. Here the CDR3 DNA reads TGTGCCAGCAAAAGCGGGAGCTCCTACAATGAGCAGTTCTTC. Protein: CASKSGSSYNEQFF.

The rearrangement links TRBV7-9 to TRBJ1-1; possible D gene TRBD1, 5 bases. This CDR3 has 14 residues. Trimming removed 6 bases at V and 1 base at J, with 12 bases between. Germline V lookup: CDR1 SEHNR, CDR2 FQNEAQ (reference sequence). CDR3 nucleotides: TGTGCCAGCAGACCAGGGTTCGGGAACACTGAAGCTTTCTTT. It codes for CASRPGFGNTEAFF.

The chain has TRBV6-1 and TRBJ2-2; 8 positions match TRBD2. CDR3 length: 15 amino acids. Germline V gives CDR1 MNHNS, CDR2 SASEGT. J was trimmed by 6 bases and V by 7 bases; bases with no gene match: 10. CDR3 nucleotide sequence: TGTGCCAGCATCCCGGGGGGGGGTAGAGCCGGGGAGCTGTTTTTT. It is translated as CASIPGGGRAGELFF.

This chain uses TRBV5-6 with TRBJ1-2, with D perhaps TRBD1 (5 bases). The CDR3 totals 14 residues. V was cut by 0 bases and J by 4 bases, with 10 bases left in between. From germline, CDR1 is SGHDT and CDR2 YYEEEE. The CDR3 sequence: CASSLVGAVYGYTF. The CDR3 DNA reads as TGTGCCAGCAGCTTGGTTGGGGCAGTCTATGGCTACACCTTC.

The J gene is TRBJ1-1, the V gene TRBV7-2; D is perhaps TRBD1 (6 bases). The CDR3 is 16 amino acids. V was clipped by 4 bases and J by 1 base, with 16 bases between them. CDR1 SGHTA and CDR2 FQGNSA come from the germline V gene. The CDR3 nucleotides read TGTGCCAGCAGCTCCACAGGGCTCCCTGGGAACACTGAAGCTTTCTTT. Translating gives CASSSTGLPGNTEAFF.